The clone carrying this TCR beta chain turned up a few times. V was pared by 6 bases and J by 5 bases, with 20 bases between. The germline V gene has CDR1 MNHEY and CDR2 SVGEGT. The CDR3 runs to 15 residues. One entry per CDR3 protein, called by TCRdb with MiXCR from the RT-PCR reads. The data show about 700,000 distinct CDR3 sequences, 12% to 15% seen once. This rearrangement joins TRBV6-2 or TRBV6-3 to TRBJ2-7; D gene unclear. The sample comprised memory CD4+ T cells from blood. The TCR was taken from a female donor in good health, serving as a healthy control. CDR3: CASSYPLRRRNEQYF. In DNA, the CDR3 is TGTGCCAGCAGCTATCCCCTCCGGCGACGGAACGAGCAGTACTTC.